This TCR beta chain emerged from a study of blood T cell repertoires in COVID-19. Study-level background: Collection of acute and convalescent COVID-19 samples took place in the United States, Italy and Spain. From T cells, B-cell-depleted T cells, or PBMCs came the material, which was cDNA or gDNA.

From germline, CDR1 is MNHEY and CDR2 SMNVEV (reference sequence). There are 16 residues in the CDR3. The V end was cut by 5 bases, the J end by 2 bases, with 18 bases between. Original handling: Estimates of nucleated cell counts were drawn from the amplification of reference gene primers. Sequenced by immunoSEQ multiplex PCR; TCRdb stores in-frame clones only, minus some. Clonal size and the V and J genes are those of that table, whereas D and trimming came from the DNA. This sample carries around 380,000 clones, more than 65% of them seen once, and the ten largest clones take roughly 1.1%. The chain carries TRBV27 and TRBJ1-1; D may be TRBD1 (5 bases). Sequenced sample: peripheral blood. The sequence came from a human donor with acute or convalescent COVID-19. The donor label of this sample is uncertain. The CDR3 bases are TGTGCCAGCAGTCTGCAGGGTACCCTTCCAAACACTGAAGCTTTCTTT. Translated, it gives CASSLQGTLPNTEAFF.